The 16 T cell receptor beta chains listed next were all sequenced from one sample in a study of T cells in Graves' hyperthyroidism and ophthalmopathy. TCR beta CDR3 regions were amplified from RNA transcripts. An initial round of RT-PCR targeting the TCR CDR3 relied on the HTBI primer set. Each CDR3 protein is one row after TCRdb ran MiXCR on the multiplex PCR reads. The sample records approximately 500,000 distinct CDR3 sequences, 35% to 55% being singletons. What was sequenced was peripheral blood or thyroid tissue (not recorded which). All receptors come from a woman between 18 and 29 years old with Graves' hyperthyroidism.

The J gene is TRBJ1-4, the V gene TRBV10-3, with TRBD1 matching over 9 bases. The CDR3 is 16 amino acids. V shed 0 bases, J shed 7 bases, and the junction held 6 bases outside the gene matches. In germline, CDR1 is ENHRY, CDR2 SYGVKD. For the CDR3, the DNA is TGTGCCATCAGTGAGTCGGCCGTGACAGGGGGTGAAAAACTGTTTTTT. Protein product: CAISESAVTGGEKLFF.

This clonotype came up many times. V is TRBV18 and J is TRBJ1-3; the D is unclear. Germline V gene sequence: CDR1 KGHSH, CDR2 LQKENI. Trimming took 7 bases from V and 0 from J, leaving 4 bases between them. This CDR3 contains 12 residues. The chain's CDR3 is CASFPSGNTIYF. Written as DNA, the CDR3 is TGTGCCAGCTTCCCCTCTGGAAACACCATATATTTT.

The V call is TRBV10-2, the J call TRBJ1-6; 9 bases are a match to TRBD1. This CDR3 has 15 amino acids. Germline CDR1 is WSHSY and CDR2 is SAAADI. V shed 1 base and J 9 bases; nucleotides not matched to a gene: 4. CDR3: CASSEYGTGSSPLHF. CDR3 sequence (DNA): TGCGCCAGCAGTGAGTACGGGACAGGGTCTTCACCCCTCCACTTT.

The chain's CDR3 is CASNKAGGDETQYF. CDR3 in DNA: TGTGCCAGCAACAAGGCAGGGGGCGATGAGACCCAGTACTTC. The chain links TRBV7-2 to TRBJ2-5, with TRBD1 matching 8 bases. This CDR3 is 14 amino acids long. The V gene's germline CDR1 is SGHTA and CDR2 FQGNSA. Trimming took 7 bases from V and 5 from J; bases not matched to a gene: 9.

This clonotype was seen ten or more times. The chain has TRBV24-1 and TRBJ2-7, with D possibly matching TRBD1 (6 bases). CDR3 length: 13 amino acids. CDR1 KGHDR and CDR2 SFDVKD come from the germline V gene. Trimming shortened V by 4 bases and J by 3 bases, and 9 bases separated the two germline ends. The CDR3: CATSDGRGYEQYF. The CDR3 nucleotides are TGTGCCACCAGTGACGGCAGGGGCTACGAGCAGTACTTC.

This clonotype was found many times. This chain links TRBV20-1 with TRBJ2-6; D unclear. V was pared by 0 bases and J by 1 base, with 7 bases between. The length of the CDR3 is 15 residues. Germline V CDR1 and CDR2: DFQATT, SNEGSKA (reference sequence). This chain's CDR3 is CSARDHSSGANVLTF. CDR3 in DNA: TGCAGTGCTAGAGATCACTCGTCTGGGGCCAACGTCCTGACTTTC.

The gene calls are TRBV6-6 and TRBJ2-7; 8 positions match TRBD2. CDR1 MNHNY and CDR2 SVGAGI come from the germline V gene (reference sequence). V dropped 6 bases and J dropped 5; count of bases not matched to a gene: 9. The CDR3 sequence is 14 residues long. CDR3 in amino acids: CASRPWTSPHEQYF. The CDR3 DNA is TGTGCCAGCAGACCCTGGACTAGCCCTCACGAGCAGTACTTC.

The chain joins TRBV11-1 to TRBJ2-7; TRBD2 matches 10 bases. The germline gives CDR1 SGHAT, CDR2 FQDESV (reference sequence). This CDR3 spans 19 amino acids. V gave up 1 base and J gave up 1 base; unmatched junction bases: 13. The CDR3 reads CASSLDQFRLAGVSYEQYF. The CDR3 nucleotides read TGTGCCAGCAGCTTAGACCAGTTTCGGCTAGCGGGAGTGTCCTACGAGCAGTACTTC.

The chain recombines TRBV7-8 with TRBJ1-1, with D possibly matching TRBD1 (5 bases). Trimming left V 5 bases short and J 8 bases short, with 15 bases between. The germline V gene has CDR1 SGHVS and CDR2 FQNEAQ. The length of the CDR3 is 13 residues. As DNA, the CDR3 is TGTGCCAGCAGCCCGAGGGCGTGGGGGGAAGCTTTCTTT. This translates into CASSPRAWGEAFF.

The chain uses TRBV7-9 and TRBJ2-7; D assignment may be TRBD1 or TRBD2 (6 bases each). Germline V gene lookup returns CDR1 SEHNR and CDR2 FQNEAQ (reference sequence). V was shortened by 5 bases and J by 4 bases, with 12 bases between the two germline ends. CDR3 length: 13 residues. The CDR3 loop is CASSVRGTYEQYF. CDR3 sequence (DNA): TGTGCCAGCAGCGTTAGGGGGACTTACGAGCAGTACTTC.

This clonotype was recorded at least ten times. The CDR3 sequence is CASSDEGLVVYEQYF. For the CDR3, the DNA is TGCGCCAGCAGCGACGAGGGGCTAGTGGTCTACGAGCAGTACTTC. This sequence joins TRBV5-1 and TRBJ2-7; perhaps D is TRBD1 or TRBD2 (5 bases each). V was pared by 4 bases and J by 3 bases, with 17 bases between. This CDR3 spans 15 amino acids. Germline V gives CDR1 SGHRS, CDR2 YFSETQ.

The V and J genes are TRBV24-1 and TRBJ2-7; 7 bases agree with TRBD2. CDR3 length: 15 amino acids. V dropped 3 bases and J dropped 3; count of bases not matched to a gene: 7. The germline CDR1 and CDR2 sequences are KGHDR and SFDVKD. The CDR3 region has the DNA TGTGCCACCAGTGATGAACTAGCGTATCACTACGAGCAGTACTTC. This translates into CATSDELAYHYEQYF.

The chain uses TRBV15 and TRBJ1-5; no clear D gene. Germline V gene sequence: CDR1 LNHNV, CDR2 YYDKDF (reference sequence). The CDR3 consists of 15 residues. With 3 bases removed from V and 14 bases from J, the gap between germline ends came to 23 bases. The CDR3 sequence is CATSRFHWERSYEHF. The CDR3 region has the DNA TGTGCCACCAGCAGGTTTCATTGGGAAAGAAGCTACGAGCATTTT. Full variable domain (remainder filled in from reference TRBV15 and TRBJ1-5): DAMVIQNPRYQVTQFGKPVTLSCSQTLNHNVMYWYQQKSSQAPKLLFHYYDKDFNNEADTPDNFQSRRPNTSFCFLDIRSPGLGDTAMYLCATSRFHWERSYEHFGDGTRLSIL.

This chain links TRBV20-1 with TRBJ2-5, with D tentatively TRBD1 (6 bases). CDR1 and CDR2 (germline): DFQATT, SNEGSKA (reference sequence). The CDR3 has 14 residues. Trimming stripped 3 bases from V and 1 base from J, with 12 bases between. The CDR3 DNA reads as TGCAGTGCTAGGGATGTAGGGGGCCAAGAGACCCAGTACTTC. Translating it yields CSARDVGGQETQYF.

The CDR3 here is CASSIGQGTLSIQHF. The CDR3 DNA is TGTGCCAGTAGTATCGGACAGGGAACGTTGTCGATCCAGCATTTT. The chain combines TRBV19 with TRBJ1-5; the match to TRBD1 covers 8 bases. V lost 3 bases, J lost 12 bases, and 13 bases stayed unmatched. CDR1 is LNHDA, CDR2 SQIVND, per germline (reference sequence). The CDR3 length is 15 residues.

The table lists this clonotype with many counts. The J gene is TRBJ2-7, the V gene TRBV6-4; no clear D gene. Germline assignment: CDR1 MRHNA and CDR2 SNTAGT. CDR3 length equals 10 residues. V dropped 5 bases and J dropped 6 bases, with 5 bases sitting between them. The CDR3 nucleotides are TGTGCCAGCAGTACAACCGAGCAGTACTTC. This encodes CASSTTEQYF.